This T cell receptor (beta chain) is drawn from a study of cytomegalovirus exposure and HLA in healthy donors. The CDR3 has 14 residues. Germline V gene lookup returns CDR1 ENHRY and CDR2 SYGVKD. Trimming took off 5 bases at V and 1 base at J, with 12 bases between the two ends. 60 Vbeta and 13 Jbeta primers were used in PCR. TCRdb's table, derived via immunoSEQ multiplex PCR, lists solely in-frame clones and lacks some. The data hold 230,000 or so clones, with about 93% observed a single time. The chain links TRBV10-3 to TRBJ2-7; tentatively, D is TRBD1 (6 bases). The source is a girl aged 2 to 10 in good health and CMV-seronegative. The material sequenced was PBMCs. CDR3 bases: TGTGCCATCAGTAGTTTAGGGGGATCCTACGAGCAGTACTTC. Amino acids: CAISSLGGSYEQYF.